These T cell receptor beta chains were read from a single sample in a study of blood T cell repertoires in COVID-19. TCRdb's table, derived via immunoSEQ multiplex PCR, lists solely in-frame clones and lacks some. The sample has around 300,000 clones, roughly 90% seen once. Source material: PBMCs or T cells enriched from blood (not recorded which). These receptor sequences come from a woman between 35 and 50 years old who had recovered from COVID-19. Both conserved end residues are part of each CDR3. The D gene is left open where the match is weak. Clone size appears in some rows only: once, few, many, or a class for an expanded clone.

clone_size: .; v_call: TRBV14; j_call: TRBJ2-7; d_call: .; cdr3_nt: TGTGCCAGCAGCCCCTCACTACGCGAGCAGTACTTC; cdr3_aa: CASSPSLREQYF
clone_size: .; v_call: TRBV4-1; j_call: TRBJ1-2; d_call: .; cdr3_nt: TGCGCCAGCAGCCAAGATCCTGTATTTTCCGTCCATGGCTACACCTTC; cdr3_aa: CASSQDPVFSVHGYTF
clone_size: once; v_call: TRBV27; j_call: TRBJ2-7; d_call: .; cdr3_nt: TGTGCCAGCAGTTGGGTCGTGCGGGATTTCCAAACGTCCCACGAGCAGTACTTC; cdr3_aa: CASSWVVRDFQTSHEQYF
clone_size: few; v_call: TRBV7-2; j_call: TRBJ2-3; d_call: TRBD2; cdr3_nt: TGTGCCAGCAGCCCCCGGACTAGCGGGGTTACGCAGTATTTT; cdr3_aa: CASSPRTSGVTQYF
clone_size: .; v_call: TRBV7-2; j_call: TRBJ1-2; d_call: .; cdr3_nt: TGTGCCAGCAGCTTAGAAATTGGACAACTGGGCTACACCTTC; cdr3_aa: CASSLEIGQLGYTF
clone_size: .; v_call: TRBV2; j_call: TRBJ1-2; d_call: TRBD1; cdr3_nt: TGTGCCAGCAGCCCCAGCCGGGACAGCTATGGCTACACCTTC; cdr3_aa: CASSPSRDSYGYTF
clone_size: .; v_call: TRBV20-1; j_call: TRBJ1-1; d_call: .; cdr3_nt: TGCAGTGCCCGGGACAACTCTGAAGCTTTCTTT; cdr3_aa: CSARDNSEAFF
clone_size: .; v_call: TRBV27; j_call: TRBJ1-5; d_call: TRBD1; cdr3_nt: TGTGCCAGCAGTTCAGACAGGGACCGACAGCCCCAGCATTTT; cdr3_aa: CASSSDRDRQPQHF
clone_size: .; v_call: TRBV7-3; j_call: TRBJ2-3; d_call: TRBD2; cdr3_nt: TGTGCCAGCAGCTACACTAGCGGGAGCACAGATACGCAGTATTTT; cdr3_aa: CASSYTSGSTDTQYF
clone_size: .; v_call: TRBV5-6; j_call: TRBJ2-7; d_call: .; cdr3_nt: TGTGCCAGCAGCCCCCAGGCGGGAACCTACGAGCAGTACTTC; cdr3_aa: CASSPQAGTYEQYF
clone_size: few; v_call: TRBV6-1; j_call: TRBJ2-1; d_call: TRBD2; cdr3_nt: TGTGCCAGCAGTGAATTCTCCACTAGCGGGGTATCCTACAATGAGCAGTTCTTC; cdr3_aa: CASSEFSTSGVSYNEQFF
clone_size: .; v_call: TRBV6-5; j_call: TRBJ2-2; d_call: .; cdr3_nt: TGTGCCAGCAGCCTATACACCGGGGAGCTGTTTTTT; cdr3_aa: CASSLYTGELFF
clone_size: .; v_call: TRBV7-8; j_call: TRBJ2-2; d_call: TRBD2; cdr3_nt: TGTGCCAGCAGCTTAGGAATACTAGCGGGGGGACCCGGGGAGCTGTTTTTT; cdr3_aa: CASSLGILAGGPGELFF
clone_size: .; v_call: TRBV7-2; j_call: TRBJ2-1; d_call: TRBD1; cdr3_nt: TGTGCCAGCAGCTTAGACGGGACAGGGCAATCAATGGTGCAGTTCTTC; cdr3_aa: CASSLDGTGQSMVQFF
clone_size: .; v_call: TRBV7-2; j_call: TRBJ2-5; d_call: TRBD2; cdr3_nt: TGTGCCAGCAGCCGCGGGAGGGTTGAGACCCAGTACTTC; cdr3_aa: CASSRGRVETQYF
clone_size: .; v_call: TRBV19; j_call: TRBJ2-1; d_call: TRBD2; cdr3_nt: TGTGCCAGTAGTGGGACTAGCGGGAGCTCAGATTTACGATACTCCTACAATGAGCAGTTCTTC; cdr3_aa: CASSGTSGSSDLRYSYNEQFF
clone_size: .; v_call: TRBV2; j_call: TRBJ2-3; d_call: .; cdr3_nt: TGTGCCAGCAGTGATAGGGGCTTCGATACGCAGTATTTT; cdr3_aa: CASSDRGFDTQYF
clone_size: .; v_call: TRBV5-1; j_call: TRBJ2-5; d_call: TRBD2; cdr3_nt: TGCGCCAGTAAGAGGACTAGCGTCGACCAAGAGACCCAGTACTTC; cdr3_aa: CASKRTSVDQETQYF
clone_size: once; v_call: TRBV15; j_call: TRBJ1-2; d_call: .; cdr3_nt: TGTGCCACCAGCAGAGATTTAGGTCGGGGAGCCAACTATGGCTACACCTTC; cdr3_aa: CATSRDLGRGANYGYTF
clone_size: once; v_call: TRBV7-2; j_call: TRBJ2-7; d_call: .; cdr3_nt: TGTGCCAGCAGCTTAGGTCACTCTTCCTACGAGCAGTACTTC; cdr3_aa: CASSLGHSSYEQYF
clone_size: many; v_call: TRBV28; j_call: TRBJ1-1; d_call: .; cdr3_nt: TGTGCCAGCAGTTTATTGGACTCGAACACTGAAGCTTTCTTT; cdr3_aa: CASSLLDSNTEAFF
clone_size: .; v_call: TRBV27; j_call: TRBJ2-3; d_call: TRBD1; cdr3_nt: TGTGCCAGCAGAACCGGGACAGCATCAGATACGCAGTATTTT; cdr3_aa: CASRTGTASDTQYF
clone_size: .; v_call: TRBV5-1; j_call: TRBJ1-1; d_call: TRBD1; cdr3_nt: TGCGCCAGCAGCTCCAGGACAGGGGTGGCTGAAGCTTTCTTT; cdr3_aa: CASSSRTGVAEAFF
clone_size: .; v_call: TRBV10-1; j_call: TRBJ1-1; d_call: .; cdr3_nt: TGCGCCAGCAGTGAGTCGAAAAGGGAGGATGAAGCTTTCTTT; cdr3_aa: CASSESKREDEAFF
clone_size: once; v_call: TRBV25-1; j_call: TRBJ1-5; d_call: TRBD1; cdr3_nt: TGTGCCAGCAGTGCACAGGGGGCGAGCAATCAGCCCCAGCATTTT; cdr3_aa: CASSAQGASNQPQHF
clone_size: .; v_call: TRBV7-9; j_call: TRBJ1-6; d_call: TRBD1; cdr3_nt: TGTGCCAGCAGCTTCCAGGGGGGTAATTCACCCCTCCACTTT; cdr3_aa: CASSFQGGNSPLHF
clone_size: .; v_call: TRBV3-1/TRBV3-2; j_call: TRBJ2-7; d_call: TRBD1; cdr3_nt: TGTGCCTCCACTAGAGGGGACAGGGTTTACGAGCAGTACTTC; cdr3_aa: CASTRGDRVYEQYF
clone_size: .; v_call: TRBV12-3/TRBV12-4; j_call: TRBJ1-2; d_call: TRBD1; cdr3_nt: TGTGCCAGCAGCCGTGGGACAGTTAAGACCTTC; cdr3_aa: CASSRGTVKTF
clone_size: once; v_call: TRBV30; j_call: TRBJ2-7; d_call: .; cdr3_nt: TGTGCCTGGAGTGGTCGGACATCCCTCGCCTACGAGCAGTACTTC; cdr3_aa: CAWSGRTSLAYEQYF
clone_size: many; v_call: TRBV5-6; j_call: TRBJ1-2; d_call: TRBD1; cdr3_nt: TGTGCCAGCAGCGCCGACAGGGGGCTCTTCACCGGCTACACCTTC; cdr3_aa: CASSADRGLFTGYTF
clone_size: .; v_call: TRBV15; j_call: TRBJ1-1; d_call: .; cdr3_nt: TGTGCCACCAGCGCTCCTTCGGACACTTTGAACACTGAAGCTTTCTTT; cdr3_aa: CATSAPSDTLNTEAFF
clone_size: .; v_call: TRBV5-1; j_call: TRBJ1-5; d_call: .; cdr3_nt: TGCGCCAACCCGAGTGGGAGGCCCTCCAATGGGCCCCAGCATTTT; cdr3_aa: CANPSGRPSNGPQHF
clone_size: once; v_call: TRBV5-1; j_call: TRBJ2-5; d_call: .; cdr3_nt: TGCGCCAGCAGCTTGGGGACCAGCGGGGAGACCCAGTACTTC; cdr3_aa: CASSLGTSGETQYF
clone_size: .; v_call: TRBV6-5; j_call: TRBJ1-1; d_call: .; cdr3_nt: TGTGCCAGCACCAAGGACTTAACGGAGAACACTGAAGCTTTCTTT; cdr3_aa: CASTKDLTENTEAFF
clone_size: .; v_call: TRBV2; j_call: TRBJ2-7; d_call: TRBD2; cdr3_nt: TGTGCCAGCAGTGGGGGAGCGGGGAGACACGAGCAGTACTTC; cdr3_aa: CASSGGAGRHEQYF
clone_size: .; v_call: TRBV4-3; j_call: TRBJ2-1; d_call: TRBD2; cdr3_nt: TGCGCCAGCAGCCGGAAGGCGGGAGAACCCCCCAATGAGCAGTTCTTC; cdr3_aa: CASSRKAGEPPNEQFF
clone_size: .; v_call: TRBV7-2; j_call: TRBJ1-2; d_call: TRBD1; cdr3_nt: TGTGCCAGCAGCTTGGGGATAGGGACAGGGGCATCCGGCTACACCTTC; cdr3_aa: CASSLGIGTGASGYTF
clone_size: once; v_call: TRBV7-9; j_call: TRBJ2-7; d_call: TRBD1; cdr3_nt: TGTGCCAGCAGGGAGGGACAGGGGTTGGACGAGCAGTACTTC; cdr3_aa: CASREGQGLDEQYF
clone_size: .; v_call: TRBV24-1; j_call: TRBJ2-2; d_call: .; cdr3_nt: TGTGCCACCAGTGGGCCGCAGGGGCCTACCGGGGAGCTGTTTTTT; cdr3_aa: CATSGPQGPTGELFF
clone_size: .; v_call: TRBV5-5; j_call: TRBJ2-2; d_call: .; cdr3_nt: TGTGCCAGCAGCTCGCCGGGACAACGCACCGGGGAGCTGTTTTTT; cdr3_aa: CASSSPGQRTGELFF
clone_size: few; v_call: TRBV9; j_call: TRBJ1-2; d_call: .; cdr3_nt: TGTGCCAGCAGCGCCAGGGGAAACTATGGCTACACCTTC; cdr3_aa: CASSARGNYGYTF
clone_size: few; v_call: TRBV6-5; j_call: TRBJ2-1; d_call: .; cdr3_nt: TGTGCCAGCAGTTATGCAACAGATCACAATGAGCAGTTCTTC; cdr3_aa: CASSYATDHNEQFF
clone_size: few; v_call: TRBV18; j_call: TRBJ2-1; d_call: TRBD1; cdr3_nt: TGTGCCAGCTCATCCACAGGGGGCAGTGAGCAGTTCTTC; cdr3_aa: CASSSTGGSEQFF
clone_size: .; v_call: TRBV7-9; j_call: TRBJ2-5; d_call: TRBD2; cdr3_nt: TGTGCCAGCAGCTTAGGGACTAGCGGGGGCGAAGAGACCCAGTACTTC; cdr3_aa: CASSLGTSGGEETQYF
clone_size: .; v_call: TRBV19; j_call: TRBJ2-2; d_call: TRBD1; cdr3_nt: TGTGCCAGTAGGCGGACAGGGGATACCGGGGAGCTGTTTTTT; cdr3_aa: CASRRTGDTGELFF
clone_size: few; v_call: TRBV7-3; j_call: TRBJ2-2; d_call: .; cdr3_nt: TGTGCCAGCAGCTTAGGGGGCGCGAACACCGGGGAGCTGTTTTTT; cdr3_aa: CASSLGGANTGELFF
clone_size: .; v_call: TRBV30; j_call: TRBJ2-2; d_call: .; cdr3_nt: TGTGCCTGGAGTGTACCGGGCGGGCAGCTGACCGGGGAGCTGTTTTTT; cdr3_aa: CAWSVPGGQLTGELFF
clone_size: .; v_call: TRBV2; j_call: TRBJ1-5; d_call: .; cdr3_nt: TGTGCCAGCAGTATACAGGTCAGCAATCAGCCCCAGCATTTT; cdr3_aa: CASSIQVSNQPQHF
clone_size: few; v_call: TRBV9; j_call: TRBJ2-1; d_call: TRBD1; cdr3_nt: TGTGCCAGCAGCACCGTGACAGGGACTGAGCAGTTCTTC; cdr3_aa: CASSTVTGTEQFF
clone_size: .; v_call: TRBV5-1; j_call: TRBJ1-2; d_call: TRBD1; cdr3_nt: TGCGCCAGCAGCTTTGGGACAGGCGACTACACCTTC; cdr3_aa: CASSFGTGDYTF
clone_size: .; v_call: TRBV5-1; j_call: TRBJ1-1; d_call: TRBD1; cdr3_nt: TGCGCCAGCAGCTTGGAGCCACAGGGGGCGAGTACTGAAGCTTTCTTT; cdr3_aa: CASSLEPQGASTEAFF
clone_size: .; v_call: TRBV30; j_call: TRBJ1-1; d_call: .; cdr3_nt: TGTGCCTGGAGTGTACTAGCGGACACTGAAGCTTTCTTT; cdr3_aa: CAWSVLADTEAFF
clone_size: .; v_call: TRBV3-1/TRBV3-2; j_call: TRBJ1-2; d_call: TRBD1; cdr3_nt: TGTGCCAGCACCTATTCAGGGGGGAACTATGGCTACACCTTC; cdr3_aa: CASTYSGGNYGYTF
clone_size: .; v_call: TRBV4-1; j_call: TRBJ1-2; d_call: TRBD1; cdr3_nt: TGCGCCAGCAGCCAAAGACAGGGGGAGGCCTATGGCTACACCTTC; cdr3_aa: CASSQRQGEAYGYTF